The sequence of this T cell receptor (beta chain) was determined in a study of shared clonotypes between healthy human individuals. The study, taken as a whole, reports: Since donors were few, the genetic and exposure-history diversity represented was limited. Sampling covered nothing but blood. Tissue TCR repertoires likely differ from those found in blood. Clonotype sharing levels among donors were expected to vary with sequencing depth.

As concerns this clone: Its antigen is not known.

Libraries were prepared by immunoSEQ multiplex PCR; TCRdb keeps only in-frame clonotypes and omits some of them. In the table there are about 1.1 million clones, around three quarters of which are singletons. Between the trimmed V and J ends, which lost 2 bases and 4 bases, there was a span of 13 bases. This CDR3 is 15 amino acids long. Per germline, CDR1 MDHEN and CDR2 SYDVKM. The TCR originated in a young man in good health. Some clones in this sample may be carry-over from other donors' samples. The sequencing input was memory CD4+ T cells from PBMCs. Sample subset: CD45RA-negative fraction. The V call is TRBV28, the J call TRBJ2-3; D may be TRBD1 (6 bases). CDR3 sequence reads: CASSLTLGGADTQYF. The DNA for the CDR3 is TGTGCCAGCAGTTTAACGCTTGGGGGCGCAGATACGCAGTATTTT. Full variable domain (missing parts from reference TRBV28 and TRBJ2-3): DVKVTQSSRYLVKRTGEKVFLECVQDMDHENMFWYRQDPGLGLRLIYFSYDVKMKEKGDIPEGYSVSREKKERFSLILESASTNQTSMYLCASSLTLGGADTQYFGPGTRLTVL.